The present entry profiles one TCR beta chain with its context. Antigen unknown. The data stem from a study of T-cell memory formation after mild COVID-19. The wider study: TCR clusters showed largely donor specificity.

V was shortened by 4 bases and J by 2 bases, with 18 bases between the two germline ends. Germline V lookup: CDR1 DFQATT, CDR2 SNEGSKA (reference sequence). The CDR3 extends over 16 amino acids. MiXCR, applied by TCRdb to the 5' RACE reads, yields one record per CDR3 protein. Among around 310,000 distinct CDR3 sequences listed, 20% to 25% were seen once. Study conclusions and caveats: Confirmation was lacking for SARS-CoV-2 specificity of second-wave clones that peaked on day 37.

This receptor was taken from a man between 18 and 35 years old who had mild COVID-19 (a few samples of this study predate the infection). Cell type and time point are not known. J is TRBJ1-5 and V is TRBV20-1; the D gene is possibly TRBD1 (6 bases). The sequencing input was PBMCs or a T cell subset sorted from them (not recorded which). Here the CDR3 DNA reads TGCAGTGCTAACGGAAATCTGGGGGGCGGCAATCAGCCCCAGCATTTT. Residues: CSANGNLGGGNQPQHF.